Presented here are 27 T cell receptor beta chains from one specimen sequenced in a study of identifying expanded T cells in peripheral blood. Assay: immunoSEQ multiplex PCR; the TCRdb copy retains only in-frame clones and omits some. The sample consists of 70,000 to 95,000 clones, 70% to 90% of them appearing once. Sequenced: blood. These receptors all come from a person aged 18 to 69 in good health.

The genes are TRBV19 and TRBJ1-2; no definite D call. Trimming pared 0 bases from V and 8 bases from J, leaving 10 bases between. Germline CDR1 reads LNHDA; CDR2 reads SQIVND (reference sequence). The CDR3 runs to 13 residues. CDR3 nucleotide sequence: TGTGCCAGTAGTATAGACGCAGTGGCAGGCTACACCTTC. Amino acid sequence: CASSIDAVAGYTF. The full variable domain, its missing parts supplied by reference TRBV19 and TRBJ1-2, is DGGITQSPKYLFRKEGQNVTLSCEQNLNHDAMYWYRQDPGQGLRLIYYSQIVNDFQKGDIAEGYSVSREKKESFPLTVTSAQKNPTAFYLCASSIDAVAGYTFGSGTRLTVV.

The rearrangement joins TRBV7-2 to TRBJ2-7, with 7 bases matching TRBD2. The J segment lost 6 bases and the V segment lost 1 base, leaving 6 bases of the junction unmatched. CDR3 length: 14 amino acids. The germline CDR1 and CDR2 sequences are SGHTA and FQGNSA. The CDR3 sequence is CASSLGRSSGEQYF. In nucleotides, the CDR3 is TGTGCCAGCAGCTTAGGGCGGTCTAGCGGCGAGCAGTACTTC.

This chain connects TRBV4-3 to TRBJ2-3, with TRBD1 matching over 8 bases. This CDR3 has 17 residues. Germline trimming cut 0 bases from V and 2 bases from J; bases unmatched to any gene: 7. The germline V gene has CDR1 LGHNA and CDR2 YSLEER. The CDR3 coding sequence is TGCGCCAGCAGCCAAGAGCCGTCCAGGGGGCCCACAGATACGCAGTATTTT. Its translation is CASSQEPSRGPTDTQYF.

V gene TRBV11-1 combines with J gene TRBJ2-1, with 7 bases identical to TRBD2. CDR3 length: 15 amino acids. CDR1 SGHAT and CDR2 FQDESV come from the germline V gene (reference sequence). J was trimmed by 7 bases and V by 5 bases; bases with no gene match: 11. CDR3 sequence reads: CASSPRSAGANEQFF. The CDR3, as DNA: TGTGCCAGCAGCCCCAGGTCGGCGGGAGCGAATGAGCAGTTCTTC.

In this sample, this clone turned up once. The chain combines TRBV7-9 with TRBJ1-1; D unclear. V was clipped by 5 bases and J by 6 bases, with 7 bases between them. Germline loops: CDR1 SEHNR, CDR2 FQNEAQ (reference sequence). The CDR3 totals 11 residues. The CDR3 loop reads CASSPGAEAFF. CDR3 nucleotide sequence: TGTGCCAGCAGCCCCGGAGCTGAAGCTTTCTTT.

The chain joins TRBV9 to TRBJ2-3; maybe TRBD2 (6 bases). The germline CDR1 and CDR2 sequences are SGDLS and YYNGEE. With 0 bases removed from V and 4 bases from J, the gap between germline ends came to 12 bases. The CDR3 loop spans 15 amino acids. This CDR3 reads CASSVAGSASDTQYF. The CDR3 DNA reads TGTGCCAGCAGCGTAGCCGGGAGTGCGTCAGATACGCAGTATTTT. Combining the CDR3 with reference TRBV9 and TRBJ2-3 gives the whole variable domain DSGVTQTPKHLITATGQRVTLRCSPRSGDLSVYWYQQSLDQGLQFLIQYYNGEERAKGNILERFSAQQFPDLHSELNLSSLELGDSALYFCASSVAGSASDTQYFGPGTRLTVL.

DNA of the CDR3: TGCGCCAGCAGCCAAGTACTTGGGCCTGGGTTACTAGCATCCGAAGAGACCCAGTACTTC. It translates to CASSQVLGPGLLASEETQYF. This chain uses TRBV4-1 with TRBJ2-5; D is perhaps TRBD2 (6 bases). Per the germline V gene, CDR1 is MGHRA and CDR2 is YSYEKL. The CDR3 runs 20 residues. Trimming removed 1 base from V and 3 bases from J, with 27 bases in between.

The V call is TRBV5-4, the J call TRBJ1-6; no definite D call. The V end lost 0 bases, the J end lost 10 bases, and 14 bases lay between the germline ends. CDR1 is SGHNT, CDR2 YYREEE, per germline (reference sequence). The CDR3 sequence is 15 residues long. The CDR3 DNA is TGTGCCAGCAGCTTGGAAGGCGGTCTAGAATCACCCCTCCACTTT. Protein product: CASSLEGGLESPLHF.

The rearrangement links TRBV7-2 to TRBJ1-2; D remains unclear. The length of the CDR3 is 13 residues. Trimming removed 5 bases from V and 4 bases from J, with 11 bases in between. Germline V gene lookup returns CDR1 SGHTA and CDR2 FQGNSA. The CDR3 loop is CASSLENPYGYTF. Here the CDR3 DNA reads TGTGCCAGCAGCCTAGAAAACCCCTATGGCTACACCTTC.

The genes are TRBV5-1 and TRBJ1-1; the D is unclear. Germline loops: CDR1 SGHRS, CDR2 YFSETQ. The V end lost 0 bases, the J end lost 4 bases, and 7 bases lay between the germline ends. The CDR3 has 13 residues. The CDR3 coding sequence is TGCGCCAGCAGCTTGGAGCGCGGCACTGAAGCTTTCTTT. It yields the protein CASSLERGTEAFF.

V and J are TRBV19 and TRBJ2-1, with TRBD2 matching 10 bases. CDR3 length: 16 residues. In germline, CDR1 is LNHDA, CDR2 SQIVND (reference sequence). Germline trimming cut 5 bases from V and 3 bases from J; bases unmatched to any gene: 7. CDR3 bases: TGTGCCAGTAGTGACCTAGCGGGAGAACACTACAATGAGCAGTTCTTC. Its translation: CASSDLAGEHYNEQFF. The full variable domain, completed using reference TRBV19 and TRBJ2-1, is DGGITQSPKYLFRKEGQNVTLSCEQNLNHDAMYWYRQDPGQGLRLIYYSQIVNDFQKGDIAEGYSVSREKKESFPLTVTSAQKNPTAFYLCASSDLAGEHYNEQFFGPGTRLTVL.

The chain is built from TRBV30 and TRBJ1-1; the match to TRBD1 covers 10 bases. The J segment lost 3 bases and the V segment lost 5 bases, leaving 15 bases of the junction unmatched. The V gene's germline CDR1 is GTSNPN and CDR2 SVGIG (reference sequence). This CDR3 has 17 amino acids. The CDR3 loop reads CAWEGPPPGQGYTEAFF. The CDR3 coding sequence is TGTGCCTGGGAGGGCCCCCCGCCGGGACAGGGGTACACTGAAGCTTTCTTT.

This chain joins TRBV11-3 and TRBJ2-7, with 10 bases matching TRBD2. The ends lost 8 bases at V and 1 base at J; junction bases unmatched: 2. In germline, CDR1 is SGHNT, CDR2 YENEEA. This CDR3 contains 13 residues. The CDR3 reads CASRTSGSYEQYF. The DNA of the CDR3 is TGTGCCAGCCGGACTAGCGGTTCCTACGAGCAGTACTTC.

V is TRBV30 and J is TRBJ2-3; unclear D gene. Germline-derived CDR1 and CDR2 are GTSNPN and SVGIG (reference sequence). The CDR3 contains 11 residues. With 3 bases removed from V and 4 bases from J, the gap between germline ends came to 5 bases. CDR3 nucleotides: TGTGCCTGGAGATTGGCAGATACGCAGTATTTT. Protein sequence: CAWRLADTQYF.

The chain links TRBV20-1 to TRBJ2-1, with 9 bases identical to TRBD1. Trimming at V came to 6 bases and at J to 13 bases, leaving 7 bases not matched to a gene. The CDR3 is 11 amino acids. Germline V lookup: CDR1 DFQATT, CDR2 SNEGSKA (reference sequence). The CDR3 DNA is TGCAGTGCCGTGGGACAGGGCCGACAGTTCTTC. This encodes CSAVGQGRQFF.

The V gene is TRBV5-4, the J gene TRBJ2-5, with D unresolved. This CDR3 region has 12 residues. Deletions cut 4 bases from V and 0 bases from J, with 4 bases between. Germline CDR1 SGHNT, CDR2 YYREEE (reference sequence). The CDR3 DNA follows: TGTGCCAGCAGCACCTACCAAGAGACCCAGTACTTC. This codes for CASSTYQETQYF.

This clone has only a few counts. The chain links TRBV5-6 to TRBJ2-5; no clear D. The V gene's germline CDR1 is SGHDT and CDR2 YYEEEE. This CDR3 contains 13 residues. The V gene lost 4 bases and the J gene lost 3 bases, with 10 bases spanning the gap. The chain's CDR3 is CASSLVAEETQYF. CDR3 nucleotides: TGTGCCAGCAGCCTGGTGGCGGAAGAGACCCAGTACTTC.

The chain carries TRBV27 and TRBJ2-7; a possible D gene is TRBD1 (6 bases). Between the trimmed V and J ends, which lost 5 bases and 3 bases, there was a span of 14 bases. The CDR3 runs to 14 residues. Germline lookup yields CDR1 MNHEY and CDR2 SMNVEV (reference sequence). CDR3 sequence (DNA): TGTGCCAGCAGTCTTCGACAGGATTACTACGAGCAGTACTTC. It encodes CASSLRQDYYEQYF.

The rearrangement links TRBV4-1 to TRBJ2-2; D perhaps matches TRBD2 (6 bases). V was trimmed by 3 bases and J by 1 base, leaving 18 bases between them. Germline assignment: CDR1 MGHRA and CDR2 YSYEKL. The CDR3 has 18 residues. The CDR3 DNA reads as TGCGCCAGCAGCCACCTCAAGTTGGGGACTTTGAACACCGGGGAGCTGTTTTTT. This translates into CASSHLKLGTLNTGELFF.

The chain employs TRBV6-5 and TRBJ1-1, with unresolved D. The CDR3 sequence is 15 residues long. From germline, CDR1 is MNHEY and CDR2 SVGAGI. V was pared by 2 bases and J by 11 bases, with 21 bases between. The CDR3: CASSYEAAPLTWAFF. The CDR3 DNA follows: TGTGCCAGCAGTTACGAAGCAGCCCCCCTTACCTGGGCTTTCTTT.

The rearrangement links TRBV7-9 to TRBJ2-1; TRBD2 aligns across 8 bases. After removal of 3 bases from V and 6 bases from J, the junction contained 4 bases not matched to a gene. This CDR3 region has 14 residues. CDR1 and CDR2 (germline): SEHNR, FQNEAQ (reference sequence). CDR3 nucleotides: TGTGCCAGCAGCTTGGGACTAGGGGGCAATGAGCAGTTCTTC. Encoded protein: CASSLGLGGNEQFF.

The DNA of the CDR3 is TGTGCCAGCAGCCTAGGCGGGACTAGCGGGACTATTCAGTACTTC. This encodes CASSLGGTSGTIQYF. The chain has TRBV7-9 and TRBJ2-4, with 13 bases identical to TRBD2. Germline CDR1 reads SEHNR; CDR2 reads FQNEAQ (reference sequence). The J segment lost 10 bases and the V segment lost 5 bases, leaving 8 bases of the junction unmatched. The CDR3 contains 15 residues.

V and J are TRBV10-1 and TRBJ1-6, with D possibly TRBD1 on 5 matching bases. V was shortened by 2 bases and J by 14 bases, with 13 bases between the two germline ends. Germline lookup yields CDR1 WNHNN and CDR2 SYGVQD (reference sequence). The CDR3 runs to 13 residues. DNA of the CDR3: TGCGCCAGCAGTGAGGCAGGGCCTGGGGCCCTCCACTTT. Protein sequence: CASSEAGPGALHF.

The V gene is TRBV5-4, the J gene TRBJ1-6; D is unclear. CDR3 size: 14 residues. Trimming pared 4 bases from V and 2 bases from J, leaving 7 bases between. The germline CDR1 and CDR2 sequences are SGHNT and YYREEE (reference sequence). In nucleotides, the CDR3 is TGTGCCAGCAGCCCGGGTACCTATAATTCACCCCTCCACTTT. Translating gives CASSPGTYNSPLHF.

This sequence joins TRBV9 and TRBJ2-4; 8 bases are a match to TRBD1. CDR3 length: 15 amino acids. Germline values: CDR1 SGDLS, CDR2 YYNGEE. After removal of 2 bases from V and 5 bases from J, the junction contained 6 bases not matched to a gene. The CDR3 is CASSVRGRGENIQYF. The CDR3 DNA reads TGTGCCAGCAGCGTCAGGGGGCGCGGCGAAAACATTCAGTACTTC.

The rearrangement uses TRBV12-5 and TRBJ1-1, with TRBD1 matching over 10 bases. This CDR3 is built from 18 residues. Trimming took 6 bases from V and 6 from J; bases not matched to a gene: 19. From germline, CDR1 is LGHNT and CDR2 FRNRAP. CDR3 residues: CASGLRAGTGARVPEAFF. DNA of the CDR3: TGTGCTAGTGGACTAAGGGCCGGGACAGGGGCGAGGGTCCCTGAAGCTTTCTTT.

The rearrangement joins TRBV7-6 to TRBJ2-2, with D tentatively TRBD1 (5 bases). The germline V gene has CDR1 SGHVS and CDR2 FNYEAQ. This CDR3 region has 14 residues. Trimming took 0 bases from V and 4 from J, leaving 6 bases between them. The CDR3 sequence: CASSLAGPTGELFF. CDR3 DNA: TGTGCCAGCAGCTTAGCGGGGCCCACCGGGGAGCTGTTTTTT.